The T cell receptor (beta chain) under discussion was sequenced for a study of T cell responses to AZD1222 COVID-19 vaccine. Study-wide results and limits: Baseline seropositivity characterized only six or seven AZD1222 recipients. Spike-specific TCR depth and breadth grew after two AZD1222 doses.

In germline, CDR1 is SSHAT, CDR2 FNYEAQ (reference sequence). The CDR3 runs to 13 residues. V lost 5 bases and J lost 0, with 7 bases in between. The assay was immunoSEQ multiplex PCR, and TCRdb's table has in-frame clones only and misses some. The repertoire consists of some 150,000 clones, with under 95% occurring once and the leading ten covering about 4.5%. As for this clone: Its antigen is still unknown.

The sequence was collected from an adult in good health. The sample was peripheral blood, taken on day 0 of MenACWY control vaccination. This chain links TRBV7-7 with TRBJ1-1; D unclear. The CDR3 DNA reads TGTGCCAGCAGCCGAACAGTGAACACTGAAGCTTTCTTT. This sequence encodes CASSRTVNTEAFF.